Listed here are 24 T cell receptor beta chains from one sample, sequenced in a study of blood T cell repertoires in COVID-19. Some clones are missing from TCRdb's copy, which holds only in-frame ones; the method was immunoSEQ multiplex PCR. The table shows 250,000 to 300,000 clones, with around four fifths occurring only once. Material for sequencing was peripheral blood. These receptors originate from a man between 60 and 75 years old who had recovered from COVID-19.

The chain combines TRBV28 with TRBJ1-1, with 11 bases fitting TRBD1. From germline, CDR1 is MDHEN and CDR2 SYDVKM. V shed 5 bases and J 1 base; nucleotides not matched to a gene: 6. This CDR3 has 16 amino acids. The CDR3 DNA reads as TGTGCCAGCAGTGTGGACAGGGGGCGGCCGAACACTGAAGCTTTCTTT. Protein sequence: CASSVDRGRPNTEAFF.

The J gene is TRBJ1-1, the V gene TRBV7-2, with a tentative D call TRBD1 (5 bases). There are 14 residues in the CDR3. V was pared by 5 bases and J by 0 bases, with 10 bases between. The germline V gene encodes CDR1 SGHTA and CDR2 FQGNSA. The CDR3, as DNA: TGTGCCAGCAGCGCACAGGCGATGAACACTGAAGCTTTCTTT. Translation: CASSAQAMNTEAFF.

CDR3 sequence reads: CASSRAGGPAGSSEQFF. DNA of the CDR3: TGTGCCAGCAGCAGAGCGGGGGGGCCTGCTGGCTCGTCTGAGCAGTTCTTC. The rearrangement links TRBV7-8 to TRBJ2-1; 10 nucleotides agree with TRBD2. The CDR3 is 17 residues long. The V segment lost 5 bases and the J segment 9 bases; nucleotides outside the gene matches: 16. Germline V CDR1 and CDR2: SGHVS, FQNEAQ. The whole variable domain, filled in from reference TRBV7-8 and TRBJ2-1, reads GAGVSQSPRYKVAKRGQDVALRCDPISGHVSLFWYQQALGQGPEFLTYFQNEAQLDKSGLPSDRFFAERPEGSVSTLKIQRTQQEDSAVYLCASSRAGGPAGSSEQFFGPGTRLTVL.

In its sample, this clone was seen a few times. The chain combines TRBV7-9 with TRBJ2-5; 8 positions agree with TRBD1. The CDR3 loop spans 16 amino acids. V lost 8 bases and J lost 0; bases outside the gene matches: 11. Germline CDR1 is SEHNR and CDR2 is FQNEAQ (reference sequence). The CDR3 is CASQVRVTGDQETQYF. The DNA for the CDR3 is TGTGCCAGCCAGGTCCGCGTGACAGGGGACCAAGAGACCCAGTACTTC.

The gene calls are TRBV6-1 and TRBJ1-5, with D maybe TRBD1 (5 bases). Trimming removed 0 bases from V and 7 bases from J, with 13 bases in between. Germline CDR1 is MNHNS and CDR2 is SASEGT. This CDR3 is 15 amino acids long. Here the CDR3 DNA reads TGTGCCAGCAGTGAAGCGCTGCCAGGGAGGCAGCCCCAGCATTTT. Amino acids: CASSEALPGRQPQHF.

The rearrangement uses TRBV5-5 and TRBJ1-5; D unclear. Per the germline V gene, CDR1 is SGHKS and CDR2 is YYEKEE (reference sequence). V lost 4 bases and J lost 4, with 9 bases in between. This CDR3 region has 13 residues. The CDR3 spells CASSLVDNQPQHF. In DNA form, the CDR3 reads TGTGCCAGCAGCCTAGTAGATAATCAGCCCCAGCATTTT.

The rearrangement uses TRBV7-2 and TRBJ2-3, with TRBD2 matching over 11 bases. With 4 bases clipped from V and 8 bases from J, the junction kept 11 bases outside the gene matches. Germline CDR1 reads SGHTA; CDR2 reads FQGNSA. The CDR3 contains 16 residues. The CDR3 bases are TGTGCCAGCAGCTCCTTAGCGGGGGGGGATTCGGGTACGCAGTATTTT. It yields the protein CASSSLAGGDSGTQYF.

The V call is TRBV9, the J call TRBJ2-1; 15 bases align to TRBD2. The CDR3 is 17 amino acids. V trimming: 4 bases; J trimming: 6 bases; junction bases outside the gene matches: 8. Germline loops: CDR1 SGDLS, CDR2 YYNGEE. CDR3 region: CASSRRTSGGAVNEQFF. CDR3 bases: TGTGCCAGCAGCCGAAGGACTAGCGGGGGGGCGGTCAATGAGCAGTTCTTC.

V and J are TRBV19 and TRBJ2-3; possibly TRBD1 for D (5 bases). Trimming removed 0 bases at V and 3 bases at J, with 13 bases between. The CDR3 is 16 residues long. Per germline, CDR1 LNHDA and CDR2 SQIVND (reference sequence). The chain's CDR3 is CASSIDVGVGTDTQYF. DNA of the CDR3: TGTGCCAGTAGTATAGATGTAGGGGTGGGGACAGATACGCAGTATTTT.

The chain employs TRBV20-1 and TRBJ1-2, with a weak D call TRBD1 (6 bases). CDR3 length: 14 residues. The V end was cut by 3 bases, the J end by 8 bases, with 19 bases between. The germline gives CDR1 DFQATT, CDR2 SNEGSKA (reference sequence). The CDR3 DNA reads as TGCAGTGCTAGTACAGGGAGCCGGTTGAGGGGCTACACCTTC. It specifies CSASTGSRLRGYTF.

The chain joins TRBV5-4 to TRBJ2-3; possible D gene TRBD1, 6 bases. The CDR3 has 15 amino acids. Germline CDR1 is SGHNT and CDR2 is YYREEE (reference sequence). The V end lost 4 bases, the J end lost 3 bases, and 15 bases lay between the germline ends. The chain's CDR3 is CASSPYRVGTDTQYF. CDR3 sequence (DNA): TGTGCCAGCAGCCCGTACAGGGTTGGGACAGATACGCAGTATTTT.

This chain uses TRBV28 with TRBJ2-7; possible D gene TRBD1, 6 bases. Germline V lookup: CDR1 MDHEN, CDR2 SYDVKM. This CDR3 is built from 13 residues. Trimming removed 6 bases at V and 2 bases at J, with 11 bases between. The CDR3 DNA reads as TGTGCCAGCAGGGTGGGACACCCCTACGAGCAGTACTTC. As protein: CASRVGHPYEQYF.

With regard to this clone: Other DNA sequences in this sample translate to the same CDR3. The chain has TRBV6-1 and TRBJ2-1; 9 bases align to TRBD2. Trimming took 2 bases from V and 4 from J; bases not matched to a gene: 0. The CDR3 contains 14 residues. The germline V gene has CDR1 MNHNS and CDR2 SASEGT. The CDR3 region is CASSELAGYNEQFF. In nucleotides, the CDR3 is TGTGCCAGCAGTGAACTAGCGGGATACAATGAGCAGTTCTTC.

The CDR3 nucleotides are TGCAGCGTTTCCGACAGGGCAGCTAACTATGGCTACACCTTC. This codes for CSVSDRAANYGYTF. The rearrangement joins TRBV29-1 to TRBJ1-2, with TRBD1 matching over 7 bases. The V segment lost 5 bases and the J segment 0 bases; nucleotides outside the gene matches: 6. This CDR3 comprises 14 residues. Per germline, CDR1 SQVTM and CDR2 ANQGSEA.

This clone was found a few times. CDR3 coding DNA: TGTGCCAGCAGTTACGCCACGGAGGTCTCTGGAAACACCATATATTTT. Translated, it gives CASSYATEVSGNTIYF. The chain carries TRBV6-2 or TRBV6-3 and TRBJ1-3, with unresolved D. The CDR3 loop spans 16 amino acids. The V end was cut by 2 bases, the J end by 0 bases, with 11 bases between. Germline CDR1 is MNHEY and CDR2 is SVGEGT.

This clone has more than one count but fewer than ten. The V gene is TRBV6-5, the J gene TRBJ1-1, with D unresolved. This CDR3 is 15 amino acids long. CDR1 MNHEY and CDR2 SVGAGI come from the germline V gene. V was trimmed by 6 bases and J by 3 bases, leaving 17 bases between them. The DNA for the CDR3 is TGTGCCAGCAGGGAGGGAGTAAAGCGGGACACTGAAGCTTTCTTT. Its translation is CASREGVKRDTEAFF.

In its sample, this clone was seen a few times. The V and J genes are TRBV6-5 and TRBJ1-1, with 7 bases matching TRBD1. Germline V gene lookup returns CDR1 MNHEY and CDR2 SVGAGI. With 2 bases clipped from V and 8 bases from J, the junction kept 5 bases outside the gene matches. CDR3 length: 13 residues. CDR3 residues: CASSYTGDSEAFF. The CDR3 nucleotides are TGTGCCAGCAGTTACACTGGGGACAGCGAAGCTTTCTTT.

The chain uses TRBV19 and TRBJ2-7; maybe TRBD1 (6 bases). This CDR3 has 14 amino acids. Germline loops: CDR1 LNHDA, CDR2 SQIVND (reference sequence). V was trimmed by 4 bases and J by 6 bases, leaving 16 bases between them. The CDR3 loop reads CASSTGTPVGEQYF. For the CDR3, the DNA is TGTGCCAGTAGTACCGGGACACCCGTAGGCGAGCAGTACTTC.

The gene calls are TRBV10-3 and TRBJ2-2, with 7 nucleotides matching TRBD1. The V segment lost 6 bases and the J segment 1 base; nucleotides outside the gene matches: 5. The germline V gene has CDR1 ENHRY and CDR2 SYGVKD. CDR3 length: 15 amino acids. This chain's CDR3 is CAIRGQSLNTGELFF. The CDR3, as DNA: TGTGCCATCAGGGGACAGTCTCTGAACACCGGGGAGCTGTTTTTT.

This chain connects TRBV11-2 to TRBJ1-2; D is perhaps TRBD1 (6 bases). CDR1 and CDR2 (germline): SGHAT, FQNNGV. The CDR3 extends over 14 amino acids. Trimming shortened V by 2 bases and J by 8 bases, and 15 bases separated the two germline ends. CDR3 in amino acids: CASSLTPQGRGYTF. The CDR3 DNA reads TGTGCCAGCAGCTTAACACCCCAGGGGCGGGGCTACACCTTC.

The chain uses TRBV6-5 and TRBJ2-3; TRBD2 might be the D (6 bases). V was shortened by 4 bases and J by 9 bases, with 14 bases between the two germline ends. The CDR3 covers 13 residues. Germline V gene sequence: CDR1 MNHEY, CDR2 SVGAGI. The CDR3 bases are TGTGCCAGCAGTTCTTCTCAGGGAGGAACGCAGTATTTT. This translates into CASSSSQGGTQYF.

The gene calls are TRBV29-1 and TRBJ1-1, with D tentatively TRBD1 (5 bases). Germline V CDR1 and CDR2: SQVTM, ANQGSEA. The CDR3 runs 11 residues. Trimming removed 4 bases from V and 6 bases from J, with 9 bases in between. CDR3 loop: CSVGTPSEAFF. The CDR3, as DNA: TGCAGCGTTGGGACACCCTCTGAAGCTTTCTTT.

V usage is TRBV9 and J usage is TRBJ2-1; 9 nucleotides align to TRBD2. V shed 0 bases, J shed 6 bases, and the junction held 19 bases outside the gene matches. The CDR3 length is 20 residues. Germline assignment: CDR1 SGDLS and CDR2 YYNGEE. In DNA, the CDR3 is TGTGCCAGCAGCGTAGAGCACAGAGCGGGGGGCCAGAGGTATGGCAATGAGCAGTTCTTC. This translates into CASSVEHRAGGQRYGNEQFF.

This chain joins TRBV6-5 and TRBJ1-2, with 9 nucleotides matching TRBD1. The junction had 5 bases not matched to a gene; V was cut back by 0 bases and J by 6 bases. CDR1 is MNHEY, CDR2 SVGAGI, per germline. The CDR3 length is 15 residues. The CDR3 loop reads CASSYSRRDRDGYTF. CDR3 DNA sequence: TGTGCCAGCAGTTACTCGAGAAGGGACAGGGATGGCTACACCTTC.